These 3 T cell receptor beta chains were sequenced from one sample in a study of technical replicates of blood from a handful of donors. Here immunoSEQ multiplex PCR was the method, and the copy in TCRdb shows in-frame clones only, minus some. Counted here are over 55,000 clones, about 87% occurring once; the ten biggest clones make up under 6.5%. Sample: PBMCs. The receptors were gathered from a human donor in good health. Some clones in this sample may be carry-over from other donors' samples.

This clone was observed once. This chain joins TRBV7-2 and TRBJ2-5; 9 nucleotides align to TRBD2. CDR1 and CDR2 (germline): SGHTA, FQGNSA. CDR3 size: 15 residues. V trimming: 2 bases; J trimming: 5 bases; junction bases outside the gene matches: 6. The CDR3 sequence: CASSLHAGGPETQYF. The CDR3 DNA follows: TGTGCCAGCAGCTTACACGCGGGAGGGCCGGAGACCCAGTACTTC.

The chain links TRBV4-3 to TRBJ1-5; unclear D gene. The CDR3 has 13 amino acids. Germline V gene lookup returns CDR1 LGHNA and CDR2 YSLEER. Deletions cut 1 base from V and 6 bases from J, with 7 bases between. CDR3 DNA sequence: TGCGCCAGCAGCCAAGTCAGAGGTCAGCCCCAGCATTTT. This gives the protein CASSQVRGQPQHF.

This clone was detected once. CDR3 region: CASGLAGTDTQYF. For the CDR3, the DNA is TGTGCCAGCGGGCTCGCCGGCACAGATACGCAGTATTTT. The chain employs TRBV5-8 and TRBJ2-3; no firm D call. CDR3 length: 13 amino acids. CDR1 and CDR2 (germline): SGHTS, YDEGEE. Trimming shortened V by 7 bases and J by 1 base, and 10 bases separated the two germline ends. Full variable domain (remainder filled in from reference TRBV5-8 and TRBJ2-3): EAGVTQSPTHLIKTRGQQATLRCSPISGHTSVYWYQQALGLGLQFLLWYDEGEERNRGNFPPRFSGRQFPNYSSELNVNALELEDSALYLCASGLAGTDTQYFGPGTRLTVL.